This TCR beta chain appears in the sequencing data of a study of cytomegalovirus exposure and HLA in healthy donors. Study-wide context: Clustering assigned 70% to 90% of the approximately 400 genotyped donors to the Caucasian-associated ancestry cluster. Study conclusions and caveats: Another analysis was done later, and it associated around 15,000 TCR beta sequences with HLA alleles at 0.05 false discovery rate.

The CDR3 loop spans 13 amino acids. After removal of 7 bases from V and 6 bases from J, the junction contained 6 bases not matched to a gene. Germline-derived CDR1 and CDR2 are MDHEN and SYDVKM. In the PCR, 60 Vbeta and 13 Jbeta primers were used. The table came from immunoSEQ multiplex PCR; TCRdb's copy has only in-frame clones and leaves some out. The table has over 150,000 clones, roughly 80% seen once; the top ten hold roughly 4.7%. Comment on this clone: The antigen is undetermined.

This chain links TRBV28 with TRBJ1-5, with 7 bases lining up with TRBD1. This receptor was identified in a man aged 25-45 years in good health and CMV-seronegative. The sample taken for sequencing was PBMCs. DNA of the CDR3: TGTGCCAGCATTTCAGGGGGAGGTCAGCCCCAGCATTTT. As protein: CASISGGGQPQHF.